The 28 T cell receptor beta chains presented below share a single source sample, sequenced in a study of cytomegalovirus exposure and HLA in healthy donors. The PCR made use of 60 Vbeta and 13 Jbeta primers. Generated by immunoSEQ multiplex PCR, the TCRdb table keeps only in-frame clones and is missing some. Of 200,000 to 250,000 clones listed, about 86% are singletons. Sequencing was done on a sample of PBMCs. These receptors were taken from a woman in her fifties or sixties in good health and CMV-seropositive.

This clone has a single count. The chain recombines TRBV5-6 with TRBJ1-1; D is unresolved. V was shortened by 1 base and J by 7 bases, with 11 bases between the two germline ends. The germline gives CDR1 SGHDT, CDR2 YYEEEE. This CDR3 has 13 amino acids. The CDR3 sequence is CASSLSGEVEAFF. As DNA, the CDR3 is TGTGCCAGCAGCTTGTCCGGGGAAGTTGAAGCTTTCTTT.

The V call is TRBV2, the J call TRBJ2-3; 8 bases agree with TRBD2. Germline V gene lookup returns CDR1 SNHLY and CDR2 FYNNEI. V trimming: 7 bases; J trimming: 4 bases; junction bases outside the gene matches: 10. The CDR3 extends over 15 amino acids. This chain's CDR3 is CASNAGGLSADTQYF. The CDR3 region has the DNA TGTGCCAGCAATGCGGGAGGTCTGAGCGCAGATACGCAGTATTTT.

This rearrangement joins TRBV6-5 to TRBJ2-3, with 11 bases fitting TRBD2. Germline CDR1 MNHEY, CDR2 SVGAGI. This CDR3 comprises 14 residues. The junction had 6 bases not matched to a gene; V was cut back by 5 bases and J by 8 bases. This CDR3 reads CASSPLAGGSTQYF. The CDR3 nucleotides are TGTGCCAGCAGTCCGCTAGCGGGGGGATCTACGCAGTATTTT.

This clone was detected only once. The chain uses TRBV4-1 and TRBJ2-3, with TRBD2 matching 15 bases. The CDR3 contains 17 residues. J was trimmed by 6 bases and V by 4 bases; bases with no gene match: 8. CDR1 MGHRA and CDR2 YSYEKL come from the germline V gene. This chain's CDR3 is CASSREGLAGGGDTQYF. As DNA, the CDR3 is TGCGCCAGCAGCCGGGAAGGACTAGCGGGAGGGGGTGATACGCAGTATTTT.

The sample holds one count of this clone. The chain recombines TRBV6-5 with TRBJ2-1; no firm D call. CDR1 MNHEY and CDR2 SVGAGI come from the germline V gene. This CDR3 has 14 residues. The V end lost 5 bases, the J end lost 9 bases, and 17 bases lay between the germline ends. The CDR3 sequence is CASSLPARGGEQFF. In nucleotides, the CDR3 is TGTGCCAGCAGTCTCCCTGCTAGAGGCGGTGAGCAGTTCTTC.

This chain joins TRBV7-9 and TRBJ1-2; D remains ambiguous. V was shortened by 0 bases and J by 3 bases, with 8 bases between the two germline ends. Germline V gene data show CDR1 as SEHNR and CDR2 as FQNEAQ (reference sequence). This CDR3 has 14 residues. The CDR3 nucleotides are TGTGCCAGCAGCTTAGCTTGGGCAGACTATGGCTACACCTTC. Translated: CASSLAWADYGYTF.

The CDR3 DNA reads TGTGCCAGCAGCTTACCAGGGGACAGGGGAGGCACTGAAGCTTTCTTT. This sequence encodes CASSLPGDRGGTEAFF. The V call is TRBV11-2, the J call TRBJ1-1; 10 nucleotides align to TRBD1. This CDR3 has 16 residues. J lost 4 bases, V lost 2 bases, and 7 bases had no gene match. Germline CDR1 reads SGHAT; CDR2 reads FQNNGV.

Only a few counts were recorded for this clone. The gene calls are TRBV30 and TRBJ1-1; D is ambiguous. Trimming stripped 3 bases from V and 8 bases from J, with 16 bases between. This CDR3 comprises 13 residues. Looked up from germline, CDR1 is GTSNPN and CDR2 is SVGIG (reference sequence). The CDR3 sequence: CAWSVPPIPEAFF. CDR3 nucleotides: TGTGCCTGGAGCGTACCGCCTATACCCGAAGCTTTCTTT. Together with reference TRBV30 and TRBJ1-1, the CDR3 gives the full variable domain: SQTIHQWPATLVQPVGSPLSLECTVEGTSNPNLYWYRQAAGRGLQLLFYSVGIGQISSEVPQNLSASRPQDRQFILSSKKLLLSDSGFYLCAWSVPPIPEAFFGQGTRLTVV.

The J gene is TRBJ2-7, the V gene TRBV5-4, with 10 bases fitting TRBD2. Germline lookup yields CDR1 SGHNT and CDR2 YYREEE (reference sequence). This CDR3 spans 15 amino acids. J was trimmed by 1 base and V by 4 bases; bases with no gene match: 5. The CDR3 loop is CASSATSGASYEQYF. The CDR3 DNA follows: TGTGCCAGCAGCGCCACTAGCGGGGCTTCCTACGAGCAGTACTTC.

The rearrangement links TRBV27 to TRBJ2-7; 10 bases match TRBD1. The CDR3 is 14 residues long. The J segment lost 3 bases and the V segment lost 7 bases, leaving 6 bases of the junction unmatched. From germline, CDR1 is MNHEY and CDR2 SMNVEV (reference sequence). For the CDR3, the DNA is TGTGCCAGCATTGACCGGGACAGGGGCTACGAGCAGTACTTC. This translates into CASIDRDRGYEQYF.

The chain combines TRBV5-1 with TRBJ2-1, with D possibly matching TRBD2 (5 bases). Germline CDR1 SGHRS, CDR2 YFSETQ. The CDR3 covers 11 residues. The V gene lost 6 bases and the J gene lost 9 bases, with 10 bases spanning the gap. In nucleotides, the CDR3 is TGCGCCAGCATTCGGGGATCTGAGCAGTTCTTC. Translation gives CASIRGSEQFF.

The chain employs TRBV7-9 and TRBJ1-1; D is unresolved. Germline V gives CDR1 SEHNR, CDR2 FQNEAQ (reference sequence). Trimming stripped 6 bases from V and 3 bases from J, with 11 bases between. The CDR3 is 13 residues long. CDR3: CASSVREDTEAFF. DNA for the CDR3: TGTGCCAGCAGTGTAAGGGAGGACACTGAAGCTTTCTTT.

This chain links TRBV11-3 with TRBJ2-2; D may be TRBD2 (5 bases). CDR3 length: 14 residues. The V gene's germline CDR1 is SGHNT and CDR2 YENEEA. Trimming stripped 0 bases from V and 4 bases from J, with 6 bases between. The CDR3 bases are TGTGCCAGCAGCTTAGACAGCGGCACCGGGGAGCTGTTTTTT. This translates into CASSLDSGTGELFF.

The chain has TRBV6-1 and TRBJ1-5, with D hard to call. The CDR3 contains 15 residues. Trimming removed 6 bases at V and 3 bases at J, with 15 bases between. CDR1 is MNHNS, CDR2 SASEGT, per germline. CDR3 nucleotide sequence: TGTGCCAGCAGAAGGAGGCAGCTTCACAATCAGCCCCAGCATTTT. Its translation: CASRRRQLHNQPQHF.

The J gene is TRBJ1-2, the V gene TRBV28; D perhaps matches TRBD1 (6 bases). Germline values: CDR1 MDHEN, CDR2 SYDVKM. Trimming removed 4 bases from V and 3 bases from J, with 24 bases in between. CDR3 length: 18 amino acids. The CDR3 is CASSSNLYTGRRDYGYTF. Written as DNA, the CDR3 is TGTGCCAGCAGTTCCAATCTCTATACAGGGAGACGGGACTATGGCTACACCTTC.

V is TRBV20-1 and J is TRBJ1-2; TRBD1 is a possible D gene (5 bases). CDR1 is DFQATT and CDR2 is SNEGSKA in the germline V gene (reference sequence). This CDR3 spans 11 amino acids. Between the trimmed V and J ends, which lost 3 bases and 4 bases, there was a span of 6 bases. The CDR3: CSASRVYGYTF. The DNA of the CDR3 is TGCAGTGCTAGCAGGGTCTATGGCTACACCTTC.

The genes are TRBV2 and TRBJ2-3; 7 bases align to TRBD1. CDR1 is SNHLY, CDR2 FYNNEI, per germline. V trimming: 8 bases; J trimming: 4 bases; junction bases outside the gene matches: 6. The CDR3 runs to 13 residues. Here the CDR3 reads CASCSRGPDTQYF. CDR3 sequence (DNA): TGTGCCAGCTGCTCAAGGGGGCCAGATACGCAGTATTTT.

About this clone itself: In the same sample, other DNA sequences code for this CDR3. The chain links TRBV18 to TRBJ1-1; D gene uncertain. This CDR3 comprises 15 residues. Trimming shortened V by 4 bases and J by 1 base, and 13 bases separated the two germline ends. Germline V gives CDR1 KGHSH, CDR2 LQKENI. DNA of the CDR3: TGTGCCAGCTCACTCGGACTAAGTGGGAACACTGAAGCTTTCTTT. Its translation is CASSLGLSGNTEAFF.

The J gene is TRBJ1-4, the V gene TRBV5-6; a possible D gene is TRBD1 (6 bases). This CDR3 has 13 amino acids. Germline CDR1 SGHDT, CDR2 YYEEEE. V gave up 9 bases and J gave up 3 bases, with 12 bases separating them. CDR3 amino acids: CATQTGPNEKLFF. The CDR3 bases are TGTGCCACCCAGACAGGACCTAATGAAAAACTGTTTTTT.

Notes on this clone: Other DNA sequences in this sample translate to the same CDR3. This sequence joins TRBV5-1 and TRBJ2-3, with D possibly TRBD1 on 6 matching bases. Germline assignment: CDR1 SGHRS and CDR2 YFSETQ. CDR3 length: 14 residues. V lost 2 bases and J 0 bases, leaving 7 bases between the germline ends. The CDR3 coding sequence is TGCGCCAGCAGCTTCGGACAGAGCACAGATACGCAGTATTTT. As protein: CASSFGQSTDTQYF. Full variable domain (rest looked up from reference TRBV5-1 and TRBJ2-3): KAGVTQTPRYLIKTRGQQVTLSCSPISGHRSVSWYQQTPGQGLQFLFEYFSETQRNKGNFPGRFSGRQFSNSRSEMNVSTLELGDSALYLCASSFGQSTDTQYFGPGTRLTVL.

The chain carries TRBV5-1 and TRBJ2-2, with 8 bases matching TRBD1. Germline loops: CDR1 SGHRS, CDR2 YFSETQ. V gave up 5 bases and J gave up 1 base; unmatched junction bases: 4. The CDR3 is 15 residues long. The CDR3 reads CASRRDRGNTGELFF. The CDR3 DNA reads TGCGCCAGCAGGAGAGACAGGGGGAACACCGGGGAGCTGTTTTTT.

This clone occurred once. The rearrangement joins TRBV7-6 to TRBJ2-5, with 11 bases aligning to TRBD1. This CDR3 has 14 residues. Germline trimming cut 1 base from V and 5 bases from J; bases unmatched to any gene: 0. CDR1 SGHVS and CDR2 FNYEAQ come from the germline V gene. In DNA form, the CDR3 reads TGTGCCAGCAGCTTAGGGGACAGGGGGGAGACCCAGTACTTC. Its translation: CASSLGDRGETQYF.

The chain uses TRBV7-3 and TRBJ2-5; tentatively, D is TRBD2 (6 bases). Per germline, CDR1 SGHTA and CDR2 FQGTGA. With 5 bases removed from V and 2 bases from J, the gap between germline ends came to 12 bases. The CDR3 is 14 amino acids. Here the CDR3 reads CASSRGTFQETQYF. In DNA, the CDR3 is TGTGCCAGCAGCCGCGGGACTTTTCAAGAGACCCAGTACTTC.

The V call is TRBV7-2, the J call TRBJ1-1, with no clear D. This CDR3 contains 14 residues. Germline CDR1 is SGHTA and CDR2 is FQGNSA. V was trimmed by 6 bases and J by 0 bases, leaving 11 bases between them. The CDR3 DNA sequence: TGTGCCAGCAGGCCAGAAAATTTGAACACTGAAGCTTTCTTT. Amino acid sequence: CASRPENLNTEAFF.

This clone was observed a single time. The chain combines TRBV7-9 with TRBJ2-7; 7 bases are a match to TRBD1. V trimming: 5 bases; J trimming: 3 bases; junction bases outside the gene matches: 7. Germline lookup yields CDR1 SEHNR and CDR2 FQNEAQ (reference sequence). The length of the CDR3 is 14 residues. The CDR3 bases are TGTGCCAGCAGCCTAAGGGGGCAGGGCTACGAGCAGTACTTC. It is translated as CASSLRGQGYEQYF.

The rearrangement joins TRBV5-1 to TRBJ2-7; unclear D gene. Trimming removed 7 bases from V and 1 base from J, with 9 bases in between. CDR3 length: 12 amino acids. Per the germline V gene, CDR1 is SGHRS and CDR2 is YFSETQ. This CDR3 reads CASGPGSYEQYF. The CDR3 bases are TGCGCCAGCGGTCCCGGGTCCTACGAGCAGTACTTC. Using reference TRBV5-1 and TRBJ2-7 for the parts outside the CDR3, the full variable domain is KAGVTQTPRYLIKTRGQQVTLSCSPISGHRSVSWYQQTPGQGLQFLFEYFSETQRNKGNFPGRFSGRQFSNSRSEMNVSTLELGDSALYLCASGPGSYEQYFGPGTRLTVT.

The V call is TRBV11-3, the J call TRBJ2-3; perhaps TRBD2 as D (6 bases). The V and J ends lost 1 base and 3 bases respectively, with 8 bases between them. Germline CDR1 SGHNT, CDR2 YENEEA. There are 14 residues in the CDR3. The CDR3 DNA reads as TGTGCCAGCAGCTTAGGACTAGGAACAGATACGCAGTATTTT. This gives the protein CASSLGLGTDTQYF.

The rearrangement joins TRBV7-9 to TRBJ2-7; 8 bases are a match to TRBD2. Losses at the gene ends were 4 bases for V and 3 bases for J; bases not matched to a gene: 11. Germline CDR1 reads SEHNR; CDR2 reads FQNEAQ (reference sequence). CDR3 size: 16 residues. The CDR3 nucleotides read TGTGCCAGCAGCTCCACTAGCGGAACAGGAGGCTACGAGCAGTACTTC. Amino acid sequence: CASSSTSGTGGYEQYF.